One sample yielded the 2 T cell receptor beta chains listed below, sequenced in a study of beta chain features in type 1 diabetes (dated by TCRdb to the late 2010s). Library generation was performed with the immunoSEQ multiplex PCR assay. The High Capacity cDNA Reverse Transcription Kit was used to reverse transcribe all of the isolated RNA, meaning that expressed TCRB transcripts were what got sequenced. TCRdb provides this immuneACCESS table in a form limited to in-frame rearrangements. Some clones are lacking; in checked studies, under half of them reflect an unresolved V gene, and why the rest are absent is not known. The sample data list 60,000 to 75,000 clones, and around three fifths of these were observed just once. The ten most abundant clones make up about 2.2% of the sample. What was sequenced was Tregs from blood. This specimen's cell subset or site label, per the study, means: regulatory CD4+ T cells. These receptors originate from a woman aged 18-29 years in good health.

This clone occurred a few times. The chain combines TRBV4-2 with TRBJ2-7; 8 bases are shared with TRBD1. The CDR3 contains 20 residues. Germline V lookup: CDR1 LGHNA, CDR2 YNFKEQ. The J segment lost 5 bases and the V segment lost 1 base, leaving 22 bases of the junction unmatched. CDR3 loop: CASSQGSRTRGQGKVDEQYF. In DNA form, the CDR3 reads TGTGCCAGCAGCCAAGGAAGTCGGACCAGAGGACAGGGAAAAGTAGACGAGCAGTACTTC.

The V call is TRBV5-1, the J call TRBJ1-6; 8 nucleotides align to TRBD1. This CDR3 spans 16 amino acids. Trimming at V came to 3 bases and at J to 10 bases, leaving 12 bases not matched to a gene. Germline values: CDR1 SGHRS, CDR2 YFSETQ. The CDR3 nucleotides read TGCGCCAGCAGCTCGGGGGACAGGCCGTCTGGGTCACCCCTCCACTTT. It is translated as CASSSGDRPSGSPLHF.